This T cell receptor beta chain was found in a study of CD8+ T cells in alopecia areata (dated by TCRdb to the late 2010s). About the full investigation: Treated patients were enrolled in an open-label pilot trial of oral tofacitinib, 5 to 10 mg twice daily, for moderate-to-severe alopecia areata. Patients received tofacitinib for 6 to 18 months and were then followed off drug for 6 months to check for delayed response and recurrence. In both human patients and the C3H/HeJ mouse model, the study applied high-throughput TCRbeta sequencing to look at T cell clonal expansion in alopecia areata. In humans, TCRbeta sequencing was performed on scalp tissue and on sorted CD4+ and CD8+ peripheral blood T cells from healthy controls and from patients with patchy or totalis/universalis alopecia areata. Biopsies were taken from tofacitinib-treated patients at baseline and again at 4 and 24 weeks into treatment, and several of those patients also had a later scalp biopsy. Scalp clonality was compared among normal scalp (n=4), patchy alopecia areata scalp (n=8), and alopecia totalis/universalis scalp (n=8). RNA came from the PAXgene miRNA kit for fixed scalp, the miRNeasy kit for PBMCs, and the RNeasy kit for mouse skin. TCRbeta CDR3 regions were amplified by immunoSEQ multiplex PCR using 35 Vbeta forward and 13 Jbeta reverse primers.

Study-wide conclusions, independent of this receptor: Shared TCR sequences between patients were less evident than in mice, which may be partly attributable to HLA diversity in the patient population. Compared with normal scalp, lesional scalp had higher clonality and more expanded CD8+ clones, particularly in alopecia totalis/universalis, a pattern that suggests antigenic drive. Unlike mouse skin, where gammadelta T cells dominate, normal human skin contains resident alphabeta T cells that get sequenced too, which complicates analysis of the scalp TCR repertoire.

Library preparation was by the immunoSEQ multiplex PCR assay. RNA was extracted from all samples and reverse transcribed into cDNA, which served as template for TCR sequencing. First-strand cDNA was synthesized with SuperScript III using a 2:1 mix of oligo-dT and random hexamers. A synthetic immune receptor repertoire was used to measure amplification bias, and any remaining bias was corrected computationally. The study's processing was this. Raw reads were preprocessed to remove errors, and CDR3 was defined according to IMGT conventions as the region from the conserved cysteine to phenylalanine. Clonality was calculated as 1 minus Shannon entropy normalized by log2 of the number of productive unique TCRs. Whether scalp clones were CD4 or CD8 was inferred by matching scalp TCRbeta sequences against CD4 and CD8 repertoires sorted from blood. TCRdb provides this immuneACCESS table in a form limited to in-frame rearrangements. Some clones are lacking; in checked studies, under half of them reflect an unresolved V gene, and why the rest are absent is not known. That table supplies the V and J calls and clone size; D and trimming were determined from the DNA. Here the sample has 110,000 to 150,000 clones; under 60% occur a single time. The top ten clones comprise approximately 6.5% of the sample.

This clone appeared once. The antigen this receptor binds is unknown. No much larger clone exists at a distance of one base, and base qualities are not known. The time point label corresponds to: baseline before oral tofacitinib. Lesional scalp punch biopsies and peripheral blood were collected from alopecia areata patients. After PBMCs were isolated by density centrifugation and stained for CD3, CD4 and CD8, a FACSAria was used to sort CD4+ and CD8+ T cells. V and J are trimmed by 3 bases and 9 bases, and the gene matches miss 11 bases of the junction. CDR1 and CDR2 were assigned from the germline V gene as MNHEY and SVGAGI. The CDR3 runs 16 residues from the cysteine to the phenylalanine. Only CDR3 DNA remains: 48 bases, in frame from the first base.

This sequence was found in a human donor with alopecia areata. Here the sequenced sample was CD4+ T cells sorted from blood, taken at week 0. The chain couples TRBV6-5 to TRBJ1-2; 12 middle bases align to TRBD1. The bases are TGTGCCAGCAGTTATACCCCGGGACAGGGGGCGCGAAGCTACACCTTC. Translation gives CASSYTPGQGARSYTF.